Listed below are T cell receptor beta chains from one sample, sequenced in a study of blood T cell repertoires in COVID-19. Produced via immunoSEQ multiplex PCR; TCRdb's table is partial and in-frame only. Of 150,000 to 200,000 clones listed, 70% to 85% are singletons. The specimen was peripheral blood. The receptors derive from an elderly man with COVID-19, enrolled during active disease. Each CDR3 is given with its conserved first and last residue. D genes are given only for firm matches. Clone size is stated in some rows and not others, as once, few, many or a class when expanded.

v_gene,j_gene,abundance,d_gene,CDR3nt,CDR3aa
TRBV19,TRBJ2-4,NA,NA,TGTGCCAGTAGCCTCCAGGGGGGCAAAAACATTCAGTACTTC,CASSLQGGKNIQYF
TRBV5-1,TRBJ2-7,NA,TRBD1,TGCGCCAGCAGCTTGGGGGACAGCTCCTACGAGCAGTACTTC,CASSLGDSSYEQYF
TRBV7-9,TRBJ1-4,once,NA,TGTGCCAGCAGCCTAGAGGCCGAGGGCAACGAAAAACTGTTTTTT,CASSLEAEGNEKLFF
TRBV6-6,TRBJ2-1,NA,TRBD1,TGTGCCAGCAGTTATCGGGACAGATACAATGAGCAGTTCTTC,CASSYRDRYNEQFF
TRBV5-4,TRBJ2-7,NA,TRBD2,TGTGCCAGCTCTCGGGGGGATGCCTACGAGCAGTACTTC,CASSRGDAYEQYF
TRBV18,TRBJ2-5,NA,NA,TGTGCCAGCTCGCCTGACAGATACACCGGGACTCAACAAGAGACCCAGTACTTC,CASSPDRYTGTQQETQYF
TRBV2,TRBJ2-5,NA,TRBD2,TGTGCCACCGCTAGCGGGGGGAGTCAGACCCAGTACTTC,CATASGGSQTQYF
TRBV5-1,TRBJ1-1,NA,NA,TGCGCCAGCAGCTTTGGGGGCGGGGGCAGAACTGAAGCTTTCTTT,CASSFGGGGRTEAFF
TRBV3-1/TRBV3-2,TRBJ2-5,NA,NA,TGTGCCAGCAGCCAATCCACTGCGGGGGAGACCCAGTACTTC,CASSQSTAGETQYF
TRBV19,TRBJ1-1,once,NA,TGTGCCAGTAGTATAGAATCAGGGGACACTGAAGCTTTCTTT,CASSIESGDTEAFF
TRBV18,TRBJ2-7,NA,TRBD2,TGTGCCAGCTCGCCGGGGGGGGACGAGCAGTACTTC,CASSPGGDEQYF
TRBV28,TRBJ1-2,once,NA,TGTGCCAGCAGCACATTAGGGGGGGGACTGATAAACTATGGCTACACCTTC,CASSTLGGGLINYGYTF
TRBV19,TRBJ1-5,NA,NA,TGTGCCAGTAGTATATTCAATAGCAATCAGCCCCAGCATTTT,CASSIFNSNQPQHF
TRBV4-1,TRBJ1-2,NA,NA,TGCGCCAGCAGCCAAGATCAGAGAGGCTTCTATGGCTACACCTTC,CASSQDQRGFYGYTF
TRBV7-2,TRBJ2-3,NA,NA,TGTGCCAGCAGCGCTTCTAGCGCGGAGACAGATACGCAGTATTTT,CASSASSAETDTQYF
TRBV5-4,TRBJ2-7,few,TRBD1,TGTGCCAGCAGTCGGACAGGTAGCTCCTACGAGCAGTACTTC,CASSRTGSSYEQYF
TRBV5-1,TRBJ2-5,once,TRBD1,TGCGCCAGCAGCTCGACAGGGCCGGAGACCCAGTACTTC,CASSSTGPETQYF
TRBV5-1,TRBJ1-1,NA,TRBD1,TGCGCCAGCAGCCCCGGGGGGACAGGGGGGATGAACACTGAAGCTTTCTTT,CASSPGGTGGMNTEAFF